This is a list of T cell receptor beta chains from one sample in a study of cytomegalovirus exposure and HLA in healthy donors. The data were produced by immunoSEQ multiplex PCR, yet TCRdb's version contains in-frame clones alone and is incomplete. The data show over 200,000 clones, about 90% seen once. Sequenced sample: PBMCs. The origin of the receptors is a woman younger than 45 in good health and CMV-seronegative. Both conserved end residues are part of each CDR3. A D gene is named only where the DNA matches it firmly. Only part of the rows carry a size: once, few, many, or a class if the clone is expanded.

V	D	J	size	CDR3	DNA
TRBV4-1	TRBD2	TRBJ2-7	.	CASSRGTTYEQYF	TGCGCCAGCAGCCGGGGGACTACCTACGAGCAGTACTTC
TRBV27	.	TRBJ2-2	.	CASSFGTGLPGELFF	TGTGCCAGCAGTTTCGGGACGGGGCTTCCCGGGGAGCTGTTTTTT
TRBV27	TRBD1	TRBJ1-1	.	CASSLDRDMNTEAFF	TGTGCCAGCAGCTTGGACAGGGACATGAACACTGAAGCTTTCTTT
TRBV5-6	.	TRBJ2-1	.	CASSLAEELGEGNEQFF	TGTGCCAGCAGCTTGGCCGAGGAATTAGGGGAAGGGAATGAGCAGTTCTTC
TRBV28	.	TRBJ2-5	once	CASSLRGYQETQYF	TGTGCCAGCAGTTTAAGGGGATACCAAGAGACCCAGTACTTC
TRBV28	TRBD2	TRBJ2-3	.	CASSPGLASASVSTDTQYF	TGTGCCAGCAGTCCCGGACTAGCAAGCGCTAGCGTTAGCACAGATACGCAGTATTTT
TRBV28	.	TRBJ2-7	few	CASSLEGYEQYF	TGTGCCAGCAGTTTAGAAGGGTACGAGCAGTACTTC
TRBV4-3	TRBD1	TRBJ1-2	.	CASSPDRGPASSYGYTF	TGCGCCAGCAGCCCGGACAGGGGCCCCGCGTCTAGCTATGGCTACACCTTC
TRBV4-3	.	TRBJ2-1	.	CASSQGIRRMSSYNEQFF	TGCGCCAGCAGCCAAGGTATTCGGCGCATGAGCTCCTACAATGAGCAGTTCTTC
TRBV4-1	.	TRBJ2-7	.	CASSQVDGSYEQYF	TGCGCCAGCAGCCAAGTTGATGGCTCCTACGAGCAGTACTTC
TRBV5-6	TRBD2	TRBJ2-2	.	CASSLALAGTGELFF	TGTGCCAGCAGCTTGGCCCTAGCGGGAACCGGGGAGCTGTTTTTT
TRBV28	.	TRBJ1-2	.	CASSSYGTSYGYTF	TGTGCCAGCAGTTCTTACGGGACCTCCTATGGCTACACCTTC
TRBV7-9	.	TRBJ2-2	.	CASSLGLAGELFF	TGTGCCAGCAGCTTAGGGCTAGCCGGGGAGCTGTTTTTT
TRBV6-5	TRBD2	TRBJ2-2	.	CASSQQRERVGELFF	TGTGCCAGCAGTCAACAGCGGGAGCGGGTCGGGGAGCTGTTTTTT
TRBV5-1	.	TRBJ1-2	.	CASSVQGGLKGYTF	TGCGCCAGCAGCGTGCAGGGAGGGTTGAAGGGCTACACCTTC
TRBV19	.	TRBJ2-3	.	CASTDAGAGTDTQYF	TGTGCCAGTACTGATGCCGGGGCCGGCACAGATACGCAGTATTTT
TRBV25-1	.	TRBJ1-1	.	CASPQEENTEAFF	TGTGCCAGCCCACAGGAAGAGAACACTGAAGCTTTCTTT
TRBV6-5	.	TRBJ1-2	.	CASRDQRVHGYTF	TGTGCCAGCAGGGACCAGAGAGTCCATGGCTACACCTTC
TRBV27	.	TRBJ2-2	.	CASRHGTENTGELFF	TGTGCCAGCAGGCACGGGACCGAAAACACCGGGGAGCTGTTTTTT
TRBV27	.	TRBJ2-6	.	CASSSTFTGANVLTF	TGTGCCAGCAGTTCGACTTTTACTGGGGCCAACGTCCTGACTTTC
TRBV29-1	.	TRBJ1-1	few	CSVPPGGPEAFF	TGCAGCGTGCCACCAGGTGGGCCTGAAGCTTTCTTT
TRBV11-2	.	TRBJ2-7	.	CASSLGSSVEQYF	TGTGCCAGCAGCTTAGGTAGCAGTGTCGAGCAGTACTTC
TRBV4-3	.	TRBJ2-1	.	CASSPVGGEQFF	TGCGCCAGCAGCCCCGTGGGGGGTGAGCAGTTCTTC
TRBV2	.	TRBJ1-1	.	CASSEAGVTRAFF	TGTGCCAGCAGTGAAGCAGGAGTGACGCGAGCTTTCTTT
TRBV14	.	TRBJ2-7	.	CASSLGGSEAYEQYF	TGTGCCAGCTCCCTCGGCGGCTCCGAGGCCTACGAGCAGTACTTC
TRBV28	.	TRBJ2-7	.	CASSLRGQGGYEQYF	TGTGCCAGCAGTTTGAGAGGGCAGGGTGGGTACGAGCAGTACTTC
TRBV29-1	.	TRBJ1-1	once	CSVLDGSSTEAFF	TGCAGCGTACTTGACGGGTCGTCCACTGAAGCTTTCTTT
TRBV20-1	TRBD1	TRBJ2-3	.	CRGTGTDTQYF	TGCAGAGGGACAGGGACAGATACGCAGTATTTT